A selection of T cell receptor beta chains follows, all from one sample in a study of spatial heterogeneity in lung cancer. Each CDR3 protein is one row after TCRdb ran MiXCR on the 5' RACE reads. The table lists some 9,800 distinct CDR3 sequences, around 5.1% of them singletons. The starting material was lung tumor tissue, obtained at surgery. The source of these receptors is a female donor with early-stage non-small cell lung cancer. Each CDR3 is given with its conserved first and last residue. A D gene is named only where the DNA matches it firmly. Size tells how often a clone was seen (once, few, many) or the class of an expanded clone, and some rows leave it out.

d_call	clone_size	v_call	j_call	cdr3_aa	cdr3_nt
TRBD2	many	TRBV2	TRBJ2-1	CASSEERERKPEQFF	TGTGCCAGCAGTGAGGAGCGGGAGAGGAAGCCTGAGCAGTTCTTC
NA	many	TRBV7-2	TRBJ1-1	CASSQTNTEAFF	TGTGCCAGCAGCCAAACCAACACTGAAGCTTTCTTT
NA	many	TRBV28	TRBJ2-2	CASRVGGNTGELFF	TGTGCCAGCAGGGTCGGAGGAAACACCGGGGAGCTGTTTTTT
TRBD2	medium-sized	TRBV7-2	TRBJ2-3	CASSDGASGSSTDTQYF	TGTGCCAGCAGCGATGGGGCTAGCGGGTCTAGCACAGATACGCAGTATTTT
TRBD2	medium-sized	TRBV7-2	TRBJ2-3	CASSLVISGKDTQYF	TGTGCCAGCAGCTTAGTAATTAGCGGGAAGGATACGCAGTATTTT
NA	medium-sized	TRBV7-9	TRBJ1-1	CASSRAQRTEAFF	TGTGCCAGCAGCCGCGCCCAGAGGACTGAAGCTTTCTTT
NA	many	TRBV7-7	TRBJ2-1	CASSLKTRDEQFF	TGTGCTAGCAGCTTAAAGACTAGGGATGAGCAGTTCTTC
NA	NA	TRBV3-1	TRBJ1-5	CASSQAANQPQHF	TGTGCCAGCAGCCAAGCTGCTAATCAGCCCCAGCATTTT
NA	many	TRBV11-2	TRBJ1-2	CASSLGRKGPTHYGYTF	TGTGCCAGCAGCTTAGGTCGAAAGGGGCCGACTCACTATGGCTACACCTTC
TRBD2	many	TRBV27	TRBJ2-1	CASSPRTSGRHEQFF	TGTGCCAGCAGTCCCCGGACTAGCGGGAGGCATGAGCAGTTCTTC
NA	medium-sized	TRBV18	TRBJ1-2	CASSPFPVGGNYGYTF	TGTGCCAGCTCACCATTCCCGGTGGGGGGTAACTATGGCTACACCTTC
TRBD2	medium-sized	TRBV2	TRBJ2-3	CASRPSTSENTDTQYF	TGTGCCAGCAGACCCTCGACTAGCGAGAACACAGATACGCAGTATTTT
TRBD2	many	TRBV20-1	TRBJ2-2	CSARDVLAAHTGELFF	TGCAGTGCTAGAGATGTACTAGCGGCACACACCGGGGAGCTGTTTTTT
TRBD2	NA	TRBV3-1	TRBJ2-2	CASSQGLAAPTGELFF	TGTGCCAGCAGCCAAGGACTAGCGGCACCCACCGGGGAGCTGTTTTTT
NA	few	TRBV6-2/TRBV6-3	TRBJ2-3	CASSYPPGYTQYF	TGTGCCAGCAGTTACCCGCCAGGTTATACGCAGTATTTT
NA	many	TRBV10-3	TRBJ1-5	CAISETQQERQPQHF	TGTGCCATCAGTGAGACCCAACAGGAACGGCAGCCCCAGCATTTT
NA	medium-sized	TRBV12-3/TRBV12-4	TRBJ1-6	CASSLNWSGRKNNSPLHF	TGTGCCAGCAGTTTAAACTGGAGCGGACGGAAAAATAATTCACCCCTCCACTTT
TRBD2	few	TRBV9	TRBJ2-3	CASSVGPGREGLSDTQYF	TGTGCCAGCAGCGTAGGTCCCGGGCGGGAGGGCCTATCAGATACGCAGTATTTT
TRBD2	many	TRBV13	TRBJ2-5	CASSLGLAEGQETQYF	TGTGCCAGCAGCTTAGGACTAGCGGAGGGTCAAGAGACCCAGTACTTC
NA	many	TRBV20-1	TRBJ2-1	CSARRAYNEQFF	TGCAGTGCCCGCAGGGCCTACAATGAGCAGTTCTTC
NA	many	TRBV2	TRBJ2-1	CASSEVAPREFF	TGTGCCAGCAGTGAAGTGGCTCCCAGGGAGTTCTTC
NA	many	TRBV27	TRBJ2-7	CASSFAGLSYEQYF	TGTGCCAGCAGTTTTGCGGGATTATCCTACGAGCAGTACTTC
NA	many	TRBV21-1	TRBJ2-1	CASSKGEGPPGNEQFF	TGTGCCAGCAGCAAAGGTGAGGGTCCGCCAGGCAATGAGCAGTTCTTC
NA	NA	TRBV5-1	TRBJ2-1	CASSFRVTEQFF	TGCGCCAGCAGCTTTAGGGTAACTGAGCAGTTCTTC
NA	medium-sized	TRBV25-1	TRBJ2-1	CATSPGTLWDEQFF	TGTGCCACCTCCCCCGGGACCCTGTGGGATGAGCAGTTCTTC
NA	many	TRBV4-1	TRBJ1-1	CASSQERATHTEAFF	TGCGCCAGCAGCCAAGAAAGGGCGACGCACACTGAAGCTTTCTTT
NA	many	TRBV20-1	TRBJ2-5	CSARLDLGGETQYF	TGCAGTGCTAGGCTAGACTTAGGTGGAGAGACCCAGTACTTC
NA	many	TRBV24-1	TRBJ2-3	CATKGIEAGGTDTQYF	TGTGCCACCAAGGGGATAGAGGCGGGCGGCACAGATACGCAGTATTTT
TRBD1	many	TRBV20-1	TRBJ2-5	CSRSGTGDRTQYF	TGCAGTCGCTCCGGGACAGGGGATAGGACCCAGTACTTC
TRBD1	many	TRBV5-8	TRBJ1-5	CASSQSQGAVQPQHF	TGTGCCAGCAGCCAGTCCCAGGGGGCGGTTCAGCCCCAGCATTTT
TRBD2	medium-sized	TRBV7-9	TRBJ2-3	CASKISGRAVDTQYF	TGTGCCAGCAAAATCAGCGGGAGGGCCGTAGATACGCAGTATTTT
NA	many	TRBV3-1	TRBJ1-1	CASSQASRGNTEAFF	TGTGCCAGCAGCCAAGCATCCAGGGGCAACACTGAAGCTTTCTTT
TRBD2	medium-sized	TRBV27	TRBJ2-1	CASSLLVAGVVEQFF	TGTGCCAGCAGTTTATTGGTAGCGGGAGTGGTTGAGCAGTTCTTC
NA	medium-sized	TRBV14	TRBJ2-7	CASSQVDRYEQYF	TGTGCCAGCAGCCAAGTAGACCGTTACGAGCAGTACTTC